This T cell receptor beta chain was sequenced for a study of blood T cell repertoires in COVID-19 (dated by TCRdb to between 2020 and 2021). For the wider study: Samples covering the acute and convalescent phases of COVID-19 were provided by collaborators in the United States, Italy and Spain. Nearly every sample came with metadata listing a de-identified subject ID, COVID-19 status, age in years and sex. Samples were obtained from the ongoing ImmuneRACE study (first 160 participants) and from about 1,300 subjects provided by 6 global collaborators. The repertoires were released in a freely available public database intended as a resource for research on the immune response to SARS-CoV-2. The material from the prospective study consisted of cDNA or gDNA derived from T cells, B-cell-depleted T cells, or PBMCs. Where available, HLA class I and class II types were taken from metadata supplied by the sample provider and were not determined by assay-based typing. Subjects who had been exposed to COVID-19, were actively infected with it, or had recovered from it provided the deeply sampled blood TCRbeta repertoires that made up the dataset.

Concerning this clone: Its antigen is not yet known. Qualities for individual bases were not recorded, and no much larger clone is one base off.

Sequences SEHNR (CDR1) and FQNEAQ (CDR2) are obtained from the germline V gene (reference sequence). The CDR3 goes from the cysteine to the phenylalanine over 14 residues. Only the CDR3 region is kept as DNA, spanning 42 bases read in frame from base 1. V is cut back by 7 bases and J by 2 bases, with 5 bases in the junction unmatched. In Seattle, one collaborating source enrolled patients while the infection was active and tracked those patients longitudinally over the course of disease. Each collaborating institution followed its own protocols to collect whole blood in K2EDTA tubes. For TCRbeta analysis, collaborators shipped samples as frozen whole blood, isolated PBMCs, or DNA extracted from either of those sample types. TCRbeta CDR3 regions were amplified from genomic DNA using the immunoSEQ Assay, a bias-controlled multiplex PCR. The study's own analysis went as follows. Within the assay, amplification of reference gene primers was used to estimate how many nucleated cells each sample contained. To quantify the absolute abundance of each unique TCRbeta CDR3 rearrangement, sequence reads were collapsed and filtered. Productive Simpson clonality was computed per sample as the square root of Simpson's diversity index over productive rearrangements. The clones in this table, taken by TCRdb from immuneACCESS, are in-frame only. Not every clone is retained; where verified, under half of the shortfall comes from an unresolved V gene, and the cause of the rest is unknown. V, J and clone size derive from that table, while D and trimming were established from the DNA sequence. The table for this sample lists under 400,000 clones; more than 75% of them were counted only once. Around 9.3% of the sample is in the top ten clones.

Overall study outcomes, separate from this receptor: How much clinical and demographic metadata was included differed by source and by participant, and the metadata was provided uncurated.

The TCR sequence derives from a woman aged 30 to 39 with COVID-19, enrolled during active disease. The chain is made from TRBV7-9 and TRBJ2-7, and TRBD1 matches 10 of the central bases. The specimen sequenced was peripheral blood. The CDR3 reads as follows: CASNPGQGTYEQYF. The sequence in DNA is TGTGCCAGCAATCCGGGACAGGGGACCTACGAGCAGTACTTC.